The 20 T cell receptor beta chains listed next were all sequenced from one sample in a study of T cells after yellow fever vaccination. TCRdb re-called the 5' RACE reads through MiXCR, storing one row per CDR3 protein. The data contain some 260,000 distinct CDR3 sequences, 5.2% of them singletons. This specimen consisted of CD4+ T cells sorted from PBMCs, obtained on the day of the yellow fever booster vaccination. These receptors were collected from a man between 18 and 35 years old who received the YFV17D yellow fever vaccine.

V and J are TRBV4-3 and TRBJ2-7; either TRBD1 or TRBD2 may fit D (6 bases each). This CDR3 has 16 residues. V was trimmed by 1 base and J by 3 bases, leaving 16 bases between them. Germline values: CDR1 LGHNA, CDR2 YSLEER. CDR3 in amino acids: CASSQGVRGRYYEQYF. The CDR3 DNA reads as TGCGCCAGCAGCCAAGGGGTACGGGGGCGGTACTACGAGCAGTACTTC.

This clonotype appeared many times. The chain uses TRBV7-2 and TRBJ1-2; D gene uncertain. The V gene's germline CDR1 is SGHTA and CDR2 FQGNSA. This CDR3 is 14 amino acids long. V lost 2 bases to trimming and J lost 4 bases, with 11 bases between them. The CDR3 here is CASSLSAPLYGYTF. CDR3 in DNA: TGTGCCAGCAGCTTATCAGCCCCCCTCTATGGCTACACCTTC.

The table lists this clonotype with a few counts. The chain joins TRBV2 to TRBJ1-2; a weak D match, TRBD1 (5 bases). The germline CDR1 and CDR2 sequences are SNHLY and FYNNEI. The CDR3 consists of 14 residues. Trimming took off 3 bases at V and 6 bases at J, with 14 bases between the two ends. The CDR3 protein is CASSEVFPGNGYTF. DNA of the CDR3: TGTGCCAGCAGTGAGGTCTTCCCAGGGAATGGCTACACCTTC.

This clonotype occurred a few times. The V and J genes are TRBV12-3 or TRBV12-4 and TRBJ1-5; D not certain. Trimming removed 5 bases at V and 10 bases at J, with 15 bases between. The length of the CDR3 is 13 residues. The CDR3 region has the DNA TGTGCCAGCAGTCCCCAAATGATAGGACCCCAGCATTTT. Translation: CASSPQMIGPQHF.

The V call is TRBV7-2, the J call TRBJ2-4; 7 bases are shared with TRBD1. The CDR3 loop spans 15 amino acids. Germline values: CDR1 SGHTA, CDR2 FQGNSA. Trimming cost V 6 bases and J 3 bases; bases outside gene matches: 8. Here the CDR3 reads CASSYYGTDKNIQYF. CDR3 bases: TGTGCCAGCAGTTACTACGGGACAGACAAAAACATTCAGTACTTC.

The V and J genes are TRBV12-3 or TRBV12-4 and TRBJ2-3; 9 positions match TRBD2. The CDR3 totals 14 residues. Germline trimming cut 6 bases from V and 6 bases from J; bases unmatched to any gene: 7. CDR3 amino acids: CASRLAGRSDTQYF. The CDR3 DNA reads TGTGCCAGCAGACTAGCGGGCCGTAGCGATACGCAGTATTTT.

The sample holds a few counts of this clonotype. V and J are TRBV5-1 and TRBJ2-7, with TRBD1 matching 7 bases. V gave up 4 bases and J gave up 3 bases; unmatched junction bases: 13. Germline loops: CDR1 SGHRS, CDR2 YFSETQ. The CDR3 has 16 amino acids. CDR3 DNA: TGCGCCAGCAGCCCACTCGGGACAGACTTTCTCTACGAGCAGTACTTC. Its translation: CASSPLGTDFLYEQYF.

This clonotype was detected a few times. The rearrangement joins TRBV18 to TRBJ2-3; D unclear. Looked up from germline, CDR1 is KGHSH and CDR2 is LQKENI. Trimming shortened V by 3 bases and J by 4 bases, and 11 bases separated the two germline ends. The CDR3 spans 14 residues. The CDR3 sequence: CASSPPGSPDTQYF. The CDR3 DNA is TGTGCCAGCTCACCGCCAGGTAGTCCAGATACGCAGTATTTT.

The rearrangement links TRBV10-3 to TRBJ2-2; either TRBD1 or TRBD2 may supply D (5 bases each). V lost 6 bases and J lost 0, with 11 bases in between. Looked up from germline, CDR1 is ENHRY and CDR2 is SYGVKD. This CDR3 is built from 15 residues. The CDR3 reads CAISSGPPNTGELFF. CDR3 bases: TGTGCCATCAGCTCGGGACCGCCGAACACCGGGGAGCTGTTTTTT.

The CDR3 coding sequence is TGTGCCAGCAGCCAAGAACCATTCCGGGACACTGAAGCTTTCTTT. Translating gives CASSQEPFRDTEAFF. The chain recombines TRBV3-1 with TRBJ1-1; D not certain. The CDR3 loop spans 15 amino acids. Per germline, CDR1 LGHDT and CDR2 YNNKEL (reference sequence). The germline V and J ends were trimmed by 0 bases and 3 bases, with 11 bases remaining between them. The full variable domain, rest sourced from reference TRBV3-1 and TRBJ1-1, is DTAVSQTPKYLVTQMGNDKSIKCEQNLGHDTMYWYKQDSKKFLKIMFSYNNKELIINETVPNRFSPKSPDKAHLNLHINSLELGDSAVYFCASSQEPFRDTEAFFGQGTRLTVV.

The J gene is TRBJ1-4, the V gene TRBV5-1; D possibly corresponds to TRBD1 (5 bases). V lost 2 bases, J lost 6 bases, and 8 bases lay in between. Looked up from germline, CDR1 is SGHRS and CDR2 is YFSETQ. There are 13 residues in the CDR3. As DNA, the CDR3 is TGCGCCAGCAGCTTAAGGGGCGATGAAAAACTGTTTTTT. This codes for CASSLRGDEKLFF. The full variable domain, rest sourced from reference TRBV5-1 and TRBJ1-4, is KAGVTQTPRYLIKTRGQQVTLSCSPISGHRSVSWYQQTPGQGLQFLFEYFSETQRNKGNFPGRFSGRQFSNSRSEMNVSTLELGDSALYLCASSLRGDEKLFFGSGTQLSVL.

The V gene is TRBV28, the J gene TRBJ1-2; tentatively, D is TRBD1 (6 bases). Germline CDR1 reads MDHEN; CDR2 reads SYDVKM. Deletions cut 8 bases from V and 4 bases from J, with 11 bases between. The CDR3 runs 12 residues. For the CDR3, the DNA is TGTGCCAGCTCGGACAGCCGCTATGGCTACACCTTC. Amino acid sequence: CASSDSRYGYTF.

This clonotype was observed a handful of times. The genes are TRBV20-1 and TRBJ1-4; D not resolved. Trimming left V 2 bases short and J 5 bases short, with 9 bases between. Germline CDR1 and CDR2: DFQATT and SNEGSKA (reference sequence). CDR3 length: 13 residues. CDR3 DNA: TGCAGTGCTAGACCTGGCGGGAATGAAAAACTGTTTTTT. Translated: CSARPGGNEKLFF.

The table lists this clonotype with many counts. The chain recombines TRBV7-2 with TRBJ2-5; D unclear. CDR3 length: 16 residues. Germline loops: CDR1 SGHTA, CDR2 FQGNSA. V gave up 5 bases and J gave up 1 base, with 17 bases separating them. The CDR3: CASSLGSSSVQETQYF. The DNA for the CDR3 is TGTGCCAGCAGCCTCGGGTCCTCGAGTGTCCAAGAGACCCAGTACTTC. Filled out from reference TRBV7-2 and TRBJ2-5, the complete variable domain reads GAGVSQSPSNKVTEKGKDVELRCDPISGHTALYWYRQSLGQGLEFLIYFQGNSAPDKSGLPSDRFSAERTGGSVSTLTIQRTQQEDSAVYLCASSLGSSSVQETQYFGPGTRLLVL.

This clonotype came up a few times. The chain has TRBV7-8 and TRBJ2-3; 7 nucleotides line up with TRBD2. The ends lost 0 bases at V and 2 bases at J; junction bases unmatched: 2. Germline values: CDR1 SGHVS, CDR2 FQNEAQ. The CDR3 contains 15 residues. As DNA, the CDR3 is TGTGCCAGCAGCTTAGCCCTAGCGGACACAGATACGCAGTATTTT. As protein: CASSLALADTDTQYF.

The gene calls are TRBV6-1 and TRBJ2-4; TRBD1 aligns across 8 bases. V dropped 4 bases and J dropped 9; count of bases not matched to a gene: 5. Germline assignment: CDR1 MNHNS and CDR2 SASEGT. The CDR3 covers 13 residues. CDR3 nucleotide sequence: TGTGCCAGCAGTGTGACAGGGGTGCGCATTCAGTACTTC. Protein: CASSVTGVRIQYF.

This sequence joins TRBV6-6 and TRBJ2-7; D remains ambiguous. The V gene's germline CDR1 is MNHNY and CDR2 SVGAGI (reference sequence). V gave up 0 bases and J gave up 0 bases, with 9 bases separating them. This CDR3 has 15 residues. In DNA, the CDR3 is TGTGCCAGCAGTTACTCCCCGAAGGGCTCCTACGAGCAGTACGTC. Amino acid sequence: CASSYSPKGSYEQYV.

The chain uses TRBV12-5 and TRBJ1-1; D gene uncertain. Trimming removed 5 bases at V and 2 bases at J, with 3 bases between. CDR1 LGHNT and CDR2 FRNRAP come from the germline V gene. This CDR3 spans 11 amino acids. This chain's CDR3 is CASGENTEAFF. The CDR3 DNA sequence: TGTGCTAGTGGTGAAAACACTGAAGCTTTCTTT.

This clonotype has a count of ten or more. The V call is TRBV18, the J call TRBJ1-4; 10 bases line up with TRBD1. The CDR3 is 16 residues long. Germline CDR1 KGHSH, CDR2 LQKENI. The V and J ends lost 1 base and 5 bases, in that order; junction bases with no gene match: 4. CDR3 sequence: CASSPRPGQGNEKLFF. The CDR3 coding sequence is TGTGCCAGCTCACCACGCCCGGGACAGGGGAATGAAAAACTGTTTTTT.

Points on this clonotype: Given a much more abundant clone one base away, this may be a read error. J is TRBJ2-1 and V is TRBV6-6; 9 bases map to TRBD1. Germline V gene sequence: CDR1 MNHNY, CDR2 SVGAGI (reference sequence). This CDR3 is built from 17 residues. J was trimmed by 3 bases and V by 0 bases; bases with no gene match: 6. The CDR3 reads CASSYSSTGGFYNEQFF. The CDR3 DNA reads TGTGCCAGCAGTTACTCTTCTACAGGGGGCTTCTACAATGAGCAGTTCTTC.